What follows are 2 T cell receptor beta chains derived from one specimen sequenced in a study of blood T cells in healthy people across ages. Alongside a J-beta primer mix, a sample-barcoded 5' primer served in a second PCR lasting about 6 to 12 cycles. TCRdb processed the 5' RACE reads anew with MiXCR; each CDR3 protein has one entry. The sample has 750,000 to 950,000 distinct CDR3 sequences; around 24% are singletons. The data also belong to a second study, concerning T cells of mothers and their children.

Sequenced input: blood. The receptors come from a boy between 10 and 17 years old in good health.

The gene calls are TRBV7-2 and TRBJ2-1, with unresolved D. Germline V CDR1 and CDR2: SGHTA, FQGNSA. Trimming took 7 bases from V and 1 from J, leaving 14 bases between them. The CDR3 is made up of 15 amino acids. This CDR3 reads CASITHLGSYNEQFF. In DNA, the CDR3 is TGTGCCAGCATCACCCACCTCGGGTCCTACAATGAGCAGTTCTTC.

V is TRBV20-1 and J is TRBJ2-4; D not certain. V lost 6 bases and J 1 base, leaving 13 bases between the germline ends. CDR3 size: 14 residues. Germline CDR1 DFQATT, CDR2 SNEGSKA (reference sequence). The CDR3 DNA sequence: TGCAGTGCCACCGGTGACACGGCCAAAAACATTCAGTACTTC. Its translation is CSATGDTAKNIQYF.